This record covers a single TCR beta chain. The repertoire was sequenced with immunoSEQ multiplex PCR; TCRdb's copy has only in-frame clones and lacks some. The data show roughly 120,000 clones, 75% to 90% seen once. This entry is derived from a study of T cell responses to AZD1222 COVID-19 vaccine. There are 16 residues in the CDR3. V was trimmed by 6 bases and J by 2 bases, leaving 14 bases between them. CDR1 MDHEN and CDR2 SYDVKM come from the germline V gene. The receptor's source is an adult in good health. This sequence joins TRBV28 and TRBJ2-6; possibly TRBD1 for D (5 bases). The sequencing here drew on peripheral blood, taken on day 0 of AZD1222 vaccination. CDR3 bases: TGTGCCAGCAGCTTCCAGGGTCTCCCTGGGGCCAACGTCCTGACTTTC. It yields the protein CASSFQGLPGANVLTF.